What follows are 10 T cell receptor beta chains derived from one specimen sequenced in a study of read filtering for tumor transcriptome and immune sequencing. Molecular barcoded adaptors covering alpha/delta and beta/gamma chains were used on roughly 400 ng RNA. TCRdb reprocessed the reads with MiXCR, giving one entry per CDR3 protein. The table records some 80,000 distinct CDR3 sequences, more than 9% of them present only once. Specimen: a population of CD138-negative cells sorted from bone marrow. These receptors were taken from a donor at least 40 years old with multiple myeloma.

This clonotype has at least ten counts. The J gene is TRBJ2-3, the V gene TRBV27, with D unclear. Trimming cost V 5 bases and J 6 bases, with 9 bases left between them. CDR1 MNHEY and CDR2 SMNVEV come from the germline V gene (reference sequence). The CDR3 extends over 12 amino acids. CDR3 DNA: TGTGCCAGCAGTAAAGGATGGGATACGCAGTATTTT. This codes for CASSKGWDTQYF.

This clonotype was picked up many times. The chain is built from TRBV6-5 and TRBJ2-7; 7 bases agree with TRBD1. With V trimmed by 5 bases and J by 3 bases, 4 bases remained unmatched. The CDR3 runs to 13 residues. In germline, CDR1 is MNHEY, CDR2 SVGAGI. The DNA of the CDR3 is TGTGCCAGCAGTACTAGGGACAGCTACGAGCAGTACTTC. This sequence encodes CASSTRDSYEQYF.

The table lists this clonotype with many counts. This chain connects TRBV6-5 to TRBJ2-1; 7 bases fit TRBD2. Germline-derived CDR1 and CDR2 are MNHEY and SVGAGI. Trimming at V came to 7 bases and at J to 3 bases, leaving 3 bases not matched to a gene. The CDR3 runs 13 residues. DNA for the CDR3: TGTGCCAGCATTGCTAGCGGCTACAATGAGCAGTTCTTC. Protein sequence: CASIASGYNEQFF.

There are many counts of this clonotype. This chain links TRBV29-1 with TRBJ2-3; 9 bases are a match to TRBD1. The CDR3 sequence is 15 residues long. V lost 6 bases, J lost 3 bases, and 10 bases stayed unmatched. The germline V gene has CDR1 SQVTM and CDR2 ANQGSEA. CDR3: CSVPDRGLGTDTQYF. CDR3 nucleotide sequence: TGCAGCGTACCGGACAGGGGCCTAGGGACAGATACGCAGTATTTT.

There are many counts of this clonotype. The chain combines TRBV12-3 or TRBV12-4 with TRBJ1-1; no firm D call. The CDR3 sequence is 11 residues long. The CDR3, as DNA: TGTGCGATCCGGGGGAACACTGAAGCTTTCTTT. This sequence encodes CAIRGNTEAFF.

This clonotype occurred many times. This rearrangement joins TRBV7-3 to TRBJ2-3, with D possibly TRBD2 on 5 matching bases. The CDR3 extends over 12 amino acids. Per the germline V gene, CDR1 is SGHTA and CDR2 is FQGTGA. Trimming left V 8 bases short and J 3 bases short, with 9 bases between. The CDR3 coding sequence is TGTGCCAGCTCACCGGGAACAGATACGCAGTATTTT. Translating it yields CASSPGTDTQYF.

This clonotype was found a few times. This may be a read error: a much more frequent sequence differs by one nucleotide. This chain uses TRBV3-1 with TRBJ2-7, with D perhaps matching TRBD2 (6 bases). Germline V CDR1 and CDR2: LGHDT, YNNKEL (reference sequence). The CDR3 is made up of 12 amino acids. Trimming left V 4 bases short and J 6 bases short, with 10 bases between. DNA of the CDR3: TGTGCCAGCAGCCGAGGGAGGTGCGAGCAGTACTTC. This encodes CASSRGRCEQYF.

This clonotype has at least ten counts. The CDR3 spells CSARTGGGQPQHF. DNA of the CDR3: TGCAGTGCTAGGACAGGCGGGGGTCAGCCCCAGCATTTT. This rearrangement joins TRBV20-1 to TRBJ1-5, with D perhaps TRBD1 (6 bases). The CDR3 runs 13 residues. Trimming took 3 bases from V and 6 from J, leaving 12 bases between them. Germline assignment: CDR1 DFQATT and CDR2 SNEGSKA (reference sequence).

V usage is TRBV29-1 and J usage is TRBJ2-3, with D uncertain. CDR1 is SQVTM and CDR2 is ANQGSEA in the germline V gene. Trimming pared 4 bases from V and 0 bases from J, leaving 5 bases between. This CDR3 is 12 amino acids long. In DNA, the CDR3 is TGCAGCGTTGCCCAAAGCACAGATACGCAGTATTTT. It specifies CSVAQSTDTQYF.

This clonotype was found many times. The chain recombines TRBV6-6 with TRBJ2-3, with 9 nucleotides matching TRBD2. The length of the CDR3 is 15 residues. Germline loops: CDR1 MNHNY, CDR2 SVGAGI (reference sequence). Germline trimming cut 5 bases from V and 2 bases from J; bases unmatched to any gene: 5. CDR3 amino acids: CASSDSGGNTDTQYF. DNA for the CDR3: TGTGCCAGCAGTGACAGCGGGGGGAACACAGATACGCAGTATTTT.